This T cell receptor (beta chain) was obtained from a study of cytomegalovirus exposure and HLA in healthy donors. V dropped 5 bases and J dropped 0 bases, with 11 bases sitting between them. The CDR3 loop spans 15 amino acids. Germline CDR1 is SGHTA and CDR2 is FQGNSA. About this clone: Its antigen is still unknown.

Points from the study as a whole: Later work found that TCR association rates differed between HLA loci; DRB1 had the most and HLA-C the fewest. Indistinguishable V segments such as TRBV6-2 and TRBV6-3 were excluded. While the bulk of TCR sequences proved rare, some public TCRs turned up in many donors.

Researchers ran the PCR with 60 Vbeta and 13 Jbeta primers. Sequencing used immunoSEQ multiplex PCR; TCRdb keeps in-frame clones, though not all of them. The data contain some 170,000 clones, 77% of them singletons. The receptor was isolated from a woman under 40 in good health and CMV-seronegative. The specimen was PBMCs. The chain combines TRBV7-2 with TRBJ1-5; TRBD1 might be the D (6 bases). The CDR3 DNA is TGTGCCAGCAGCCTAGACAGGTATAGCAATCAGCCCCAGCATTTT. This encodes CASSLDRYSNQPQHF. The full variable domain, rest sourced from reference TRBV7-2 and TRBJ1-5, is GAGVSQSPSNKVTEKGKDVELRCDPISGHTALYWYRQSLGQGLEFLIYFQGNSAPDKSGLPSDRFSAERTGGSVSTLTIQRTQQEDSAVYLCASSLDRYSNQPQHFGDGTRLSIL.